This is a list of T cell receptor beta chains from one sample in a study of molecular identifiers for immune sequencing clone quantification. TCRdb recomputed calls from the PCR reads with MiXCR, one row per CDR3 protein. The table records 70,000 to 95,000 distinct CDR3 sequences, around 19% of them present only once. Sequenced material: naive CD8+ T cells from blood, with Jurkat cell RNA spiked in. Receptors were obtained from a human donor in good health. Some libraries in this study had Jurkat cell RNA spiked in. CDR3s include the opening cysteine and the closing phenylalanine or tryptophan. D genes are given only for firm matches. Clone size is stated in some rows and not others, as once, few, many or a class when expanded.

V,size,J,D,DNA,CDR3
TRBV6-1,many,TRBJ1-5,-,TGTGCCAGCAGTGAATATCGAAATAGCAATCAGCCCCAGCATTTT,CASSEYRNSNQPQHF
TRBV6-2/TRBV6-3,many,TRBJ1-5,-,TGTGCCAGCACCTACATCCCCGGTTTGGAGCCCCAGCATTTT,CASTYIPGLEPQHF
TRBV4-3,many,TRBJ1-1,-,TGCGCCAGCAGCCAAGATCTCACCGGGGGTTACACTGAAGCTTTCTTT,CASSQDLTGGYTEAFF
TRBV7-9,many,TRBJ1-1,TRBD1,TGTGCCAGCAGCTGGACAGGGGGCTGGAACACTGAAGCTTTCTTT,CASSWTGGWNTEAFF
TRBV9,many,TRBJ1-6,-,TGTGCCAGCAGCGTATCAGGGTTAAATTCACCCCTCCACTTT,CASSVSGLNSPLHF
TRBV20-1,many,TRBJ1-1,-,TGCAGTGCTACGGCTTTCGGCACTGAAGCTTTCTTT,CSATAFGTEAFF
TRBV7-9,-,TRBJ2-3,TRBD1,TGTGCCAGCAGCCCCCCCAGGGGGTACACAGATACACGGTATTTT,CASSPPRGYTDTRYF
TRBV7-9,many,TRBJ2-5,TRBD1,TGTGCCAGCAGCCCAGGACAGGGCGAAGGGACCCAGTACTTC,CASSPGQGEGTQYF
TRBV4-1,many,TRBJ2-1,TRBD2,TGCGCCAGCAGCCAAGATAAGGTTAGCGGGAGTTATGAGCAGTTCTTC,CASSQDKVSGSYEQFF
TRBV3-1,many,TRBJ2-1,TRBD1,TGTGCCAGCAGCCCAACAGGGGGGTTTTCGGATGAGCAGTTCTTC,CASSPTGGFSDEQFF
TRBV29-1,few,TRBJ2-2,-,TGCAGCAGTCTGGAGGGAACCGGGGAGCTGTTTTTT,CSSLEGTGELFF
TRBV4-1,many,TRBJ2-7,TRBD1,TGCGCCAGCAGCCACGGACAGGGCGGCGAGCAGTACTTC,CASSHGQGGEQYF
TRBV6-2/TRBV6-3,many,TRBJ2-2,TRBD1,TGTGCCAGCAGTTACCTACGGACAGGGGCTACCGGGGAGCTGTTTTTT,CASSYLRTGATGELFF
TRBV7-9,many,TRBJ2-3,-,TGCGCCGGAGGGCCTCCTAGCACAGATACGCAGTATTTT,CAGGPPSTDTQYF
TRBV12-3/TRBV12-4,few,TRBJ2-1,-,TGTGCCAGCGGGCTCCTCGGCGCCTCGGACAATGAGCAGTTCTTC,CASGLLGASDNEQFF
TRBV6-5,many,TRBJ2-3,-,TGTGCCAGCAGTTACCGTAACAGGGTTAGTTTATATTTT,CASSYRNRVSLYF
TRBV6-6,many,TRBJ2-5,-,TGTGCCAGCAGCCTCTGGACGGACAAAGAGACCCAGTACTTC,CASSLWTDKETQYF